This T cell receptor beta chain was observed in a study of T cells after yellow fever vaccination. Study results and caveats: Clonotypes shared by both compartments, CD4 and CD8, made up a small share.

TCRdb independently ran MiXCR on the 5' RACE reads; one entry per CDR3 protein. The sample lists 620,000 or so distinct CDR3 sequences, around a sixth seen once, with roughly 17% in the top ten. Germline CDR1 reads MGHRA; CDR2 reads YSYEKL. V gave up 5 bases and J gave up 3 bases; unmatched junction bases: 10. The CDR3 is 16 residues long. Points on this clonotype: As yet, its antigen is unknown.

The V and J genes are TRBV4-1 and TRBJ2-1; 7 bases match TRBD1. The sequencing here drew on PBMCs, taken 5 days after the first yellow fever vaccination. The TCR comes from a young man who received the YFV17D yellow fever vaccine. This CDR3 is CASSEQPAGGYNEQFF. The CDR3, as DNA: TGCGCCAGCAGCGAGCAACCGGCAGGGGGCTACAATGAGCAGTTCTTC.